This TCR beta chain was found in a study of blood T cell repertoires in COVID-19. Background on the study: Sources were T cells, B-cell-depleted T cells, or PBMCs; the material itself was cDNA or gDNA.

The CDR3 extends over 15 amino acids. The V gene lost 2 bases and the J gene lost 4 bases, with 12 bases spanning the gap. Germline loops: CDR1 LNHDA, CDR2 SQIVND (reference sequence). Method: immunoSEQ multiplex PCR; TCRdb's copy keeps in-frame clones and lacks some. The table shows fewer than 85,000 clones, with around 88% occurring only once. The receptor comes from a man in his fifties or sixties with acute or convalescent COVID-19. Sequencing was performed on peripheral blood. The chain has TRBV19 and TRBJ1-3; D gene ambiguous. CDR3 sequence: CASSIIGGQGNTIYF. As DNA, the CDR3 is TGTGCCAGTAGTATAATTGGCGGGCAGGGAAACACCATATATTTT.